These T cell receptor beta chains were read from a single sample in a study of patients and donors after allogeneic stem cell transplantation. TCRdb ran MiXCR on the RT-PCR reads and lists one entry per CDR3 protein. The sample lists about 960,000 distinct CDR3 sequences; over 15% were seen once. The material sequenced was blood, either unsorted or a sorted T cell fraction (not recorded which). These receptor sequences come from a human donor who was either an allogeneic HSCT recipient or a stem cell or donor lymphocyte infusion donor (not recorded which). It is not recorded whose cells these are; they may come from a transplant donor. Each CDR3 is given with its conserved first and last residue. The order of the fields is clone size, J gene, D gene, V gene, CDR3 protein, CDR3 DNA. D genes are given only for firm matches. Size is omitted from some rows. Given values are once, few, many or a class for expanded clones.

few	TRBJ2-2	TRBD1	TRBV12-3/TRBV12-4	CASTLLARDRETGELFF	TGTGCCAGCACGCTCCTAGCCCGGGACAGGGAGACCGGGGAGCTGTTTTTT
many	TRBJ2-1	TRBD1	TRBV12-3/TRBV12-4	CASSPTGTGSYNEQFF	TGTGCCAGCAGTCCCACCGGGACAGGCTCCTACAATGAGCAGTTCTTC
-	TRBJ2-7	-	TRBV11-1	CASSPQRYEQYF	TGTGCCAGCAGCCCTCAGCGGTACGAGCAGTACTTC
-	TRBJ1-4	-	TRBV10-3	CAIYGRDEKLFF	TGTGCCATCTACGGACGGGATGAAAAACTGTTTTTT
few	TRBJ2-7	TRBD1	TRBV5-1	CASSFPPGQSPYEQYF	TGCGCCAGCAGCTTTCCTCCGGGACAGTCACCCTACGAGCAGTACTTC
-	TRBJ2-2	TRBD2	TRBV5-1	CASRDRTSGYTGELFF	TGCGCCAGCAGAGATAGGACTAGCGGATACACCGGGGAGCTGTTTTTT
many	TRBJ1-6	TRBD1	TRBV5-1	CASSLGGQGRSPLHF	TGCGCCAGCAGCTTGGGTGGACAGGGAAGATCACCCCTCCACTTT
few	TRBJ1-1	-	TRBV25-1	CASSEKEAGRTEAFF	TGTGCCAGCAGTGAAAAGGAGGCGGGCAGGACTGAAGCTTTCTTT
few	TRBJ2-2	-	TRBV4-2	CASSARVGTGELFF	TGTGCCAGCAGCGCCCGAGTGGGAACCGGGGAGCTGTTTTTT
-	TRBJ2-1	TRBD1	TRBV10-3	CAISGGDRGFYNEQFF	TGTGCCATCAGTGGTGGGGACAGGGGTTTTTACAATGAGCAGTTCTTC
few	TRBJ2-3	-	TRBV5-1	CASSQDQGPTDTQYF	TGCGCCAGCAGCCAGGACCAGGGACCCACAGATACGCAGTATTTT
few	TRBJ2-1	TRBD2	TRBV2	CASNGLANEQFF	TGTGCCAGCAATGGACTAGCAAATGAGCAGTTCTTC
-	TRBJ2-1	-	TRBV5-1	CASSLISLNEQFF	TGCGCCAGCAGCTTGATATCGTTGAATGAGCAGTTCTTC
many	TRBJ2-2	TRBD1	TRBV6-4	CASSIQGAGELFF	TGTGCCAGCAGCATCCAGGGGGCCGGGGAGCTGTTTTTT
few	TRBJ2-6	-	TRBV15	CATSPPDRVHSSGANVLTF	TGTGCCACCAGCCCCCCGGACAGAGTACATTCCTCTGGGGCCAACGTCCTGACTTTC
few	TRBJ2-1	TRBD1	TRBV12-3/TRBV12-4	CASSLRGQGLLQFF	TGTGCCAGCAGTTTAAGGGGACAGGGGCTTCTGCAGTTCTTC
many	TRBJ2-7	-	TRBV29-1	CSVGGRGGKQLTYEQYF	TGCAGCGTTGGGGGCCGTGGGGGCAAACAACTAACCTACGAGCAGTACTTC
-	TRBJ2-3	-	TRBV11-2	CASSFIRGNGTQYF	TGTGCCAGCAGCTTTATAAGGGGGAATGGTACGCAGTATTTT
-	TRBJ2-7	TRBD2	TRBV4-1	CASSVSGRGYEQYF	TGCGCCAGCAGCGTTAGCGGGAGGGGCTACGAGCAGTACTTC
few	TRBJ2-3	TRBD2	TRBV5-1	CASSLAGRGTDTQYF	TGTGCCAGCAGCTTAGCGGGACGGGGCACAGATACGCAGTATTTT
many	TRBJ2-2	TRBD2	TRBV12-3/TRBV12-4	CASSLGLAGSHTGELFF	TGTGCCAGCAGTTTAGGGCTAGCGGGAAGTCACACCGGGGAGCTGTTTTTT
-	TRBJ2-7	TRBD1	TRBV4-1	CASSQTSQGTHYEQYF	TGCGCCAGCAGCCAGACCTCACAGGGGACGCACTACGAGCAGTACTTC
few	TRBJ2-1	-	TRBV24-1	CATSDFTANNEQFF	TGTGCCACCAGTGATTTTACCGCTAACAATGAGCAGTTCTTC
-	TRBJ1-2	-	TRBV21-1	CASSKVRGLEGYTF	TGTGCCAGCAGCAAGGTCAGGGGGCTGGAAGGCTACACCTTC
-	TRBJ2-1	-	TRBV27	CASSLLGLNEQFF	TGTGCCAGCAGTTTATTGGGCCTAAATGAGCAGTTCTTC
-	TRBJ1-1	TRBD1	TRBV5-1	CASSLAQGGAGTEAFF	TGCGCCAGCAGCTTGGCCCAGGGGGGCGCAGGAACTGAAGCTTTCTTT
few	TRBJ2-2	TRBD2	TRBV11-2	CASSTSGAPGELFF	TGTGCCAGCAGCACAAGCGGGGCTCCCGGGGAGCTGTTTTTT
few	TRBJ1-1	-	TRBV5-1	CASSSAGTLNTEAFF	TGCGCCAGCAGCTCAGCCGGGACCCTGAACACTGAAGCTTTCTTT
-	TRBJ2-7	TRBD2	TRBV7-9	CASSPTSGSGITYEQYF	TGTGCCAGCAGCCCGACTAGCGGGTCTGGGATCACCTACGAGCAGTACTTC
-	TRBJ1-2	-	TRBV2	CASSGLSYGYTF	TGTGCCAGCAGTGGACTGAGCTATGGCTACACCTTC
-	TRBJ1-1	-	TRBV5-1	CASSLQAGEAFF	TGCGCCAGCAGCCTCCAGGCCGGGGAAGCTTTCTTT
-	TRBJ2-7	-	TRBV4-1	CASSHRDPSSYEQYF	TGCGCCAGCAGCCACCGGGACCCGAGCTCCTACGAGCAGTACTTC
many	TRBJ2-7	-	TRBV5-1	CASSPLAGSSYEQYF	TGCGCCAGCAGTCCGCTCGCGGGAAGCTCCTACGAGCAGTACTTC
few	TRBJ2-3	TRBD2	TRBV20-1	CSARTSGRTTDTQYF	TGCAGTGCCCGGACTAGCGGGAGGACCACAGATACGCAGTATTTT
few	TRBJ2-1	-	TRBV15	CATSSQGRTYNEQFF	TGTGCCACCAGCTCCCAGGGGAGGACCTACAATGAGCAGTTCTTC
-	TRBJ1-4	-	TRBV25-1	CASSDVGVREKLFF	TGTGCCAGCAGTGATGTGGGGGTGCGGGAAAAACTGTTTTTT
few	TRBJ2-5	-	TRBV6-5	CASSYSRGGETQYF	TGTGCCAGCAGTTACTCGAGAGGGGGGGAGACCCAGTACTTC
-	TRBJ2-1	-	TRBV20-1	CSARSSRGSSYNEQFF	TGCAGTGCTAGATCAAGTCGTGGAAGCTCCTACAATGAGCAGTTCTTC
many	TRBJ1-5	TRBD1	TRBV5-1	CASSLGTGASQPQHF	TGCGCCAGCAGCTTGGGGACAGGGGCGAGTCAGCCCCAGCATTTT
-	TRBJ1-2	-	TRBV10-3	CAISESNGVGYTF	TGTGCCATCAGTGAGTCGAACGGGGTTGGCTACACCTTC
-	TRBJ2-3	-	TRBV19	CASSGGLFTDTQYF	TGTGCCAGTAGTGGGGGACTCTTCACAGATACGCAGTATTTT
few	TRBJ1-5	TRBD1	TRBV20-1	CSASTGKFNQPQHF	TGCAGTGCTTCGACAGGGAAATTTAATCAGCCCCAGCATTTT
-	TRBJ2-4	-	TRBV12-3/TRBV12-4	CASSFENIQYF	TGTGCCAGCAGTTTCGAGAACATTCAGTACTTC
-	TRBJ1-2	-	TRBV15	CATSREFGYGYTF	TGTGCCACCAGCAGAGAATTTGGATATGGCTACACCTTC
many	TRBJ1-3	-	TRBV12-3/TRBV12-4	CASSLGVAGNTIYF	TGTGCCAGCAGTTTAGGGGTGGCGGGAAACACCATATATTTT
once	TRBJ2-7	TRBD2	TRBV4-1	CASSQGPAGFYEQYF	TGCGCCAGCAGCCAAGGGCCAGCGGGATTCTACGAGCAGTACTTC
-	TRBJ1-6	-	TRBV12-3/TRBV12-4	CASTEGIRSYNSPLHF	TGTGCCAGCACCGAGGGGATTCGTTCCTATAATTCACCCCTCCACTTT
few	TRBJ2-2	-	TRBV5-1	CASSLRARLSTGELFF	TGCGCCAGCAGCTTGAGGGCCAGACTCTCCACCGGGGAGCTGTTTTTT
-	TRBJ2-7	-	TRBV27	CASSSGLLVYEQYF	TGTGCCAGCAGTTCCGGACTCTTGGTCTACGAGCAGTACTTC
-	TRBJ1-1	-	TRBV4-3	CASRPNSGGDTEAFF	TGCGCCAGCAGACCCAATTCGGGGGGCGACACTGAAGCTTTCTTT
-	TRBJ2-7	-	TRBV6-1	CASSHPLQGYHEQYF	TGTGCCAGCAGTCACCCCCTCCAGGGGTACCACGAGCAGTACTTC
-	TRBJ2-7	-	TRBV27	CASSFFGTYEQYF	TGTGCCAGCAGTTTCTTTGGGACTTACGAGCAGTACTTC
-	TRBJ1-1	-	TRBV11-2	CASSLKGSPVGAFF	TGTGCCAGCAGCTTAAAGGGCAGCCCGGTAGGCGCTTTCTTT